The clone carrying this T cell receptor beta chain was counted at least ten times. Its matching antigen is unknown. TCRdb re-clonotyped the PCR reads through MiXCR. The table includes 40,000 or so clones, 13% detected once. The sample originates from a study of metastatic and nonmetastatic thyroid tumors. Study details: It was across blood and tumor or nodule tissue from malignant and benign thyroid patients that repertoires were compared.

All patients reached thyroid surgery having received no treatment beforehand. CDR1 and CDR2 from the germline V gene are MNHNS and SASEGT. The CDR3 contains 12 residues. Trimming at V came to 8 bases and at J to 1 base, leaving 1 base not matched to a gene. Study conclusions and caveats: Malignant thyroid tumors reportedly exceeded benign nodules significantly in TCR beta diversity, with the difference appearing in blood and tumor.

Sequencing input: blood. The origin of this receptor is a female donor with papillary thyroid cancer or a benign thyroid nodule (not recorded which). Some clones in this sample may be carry-over from other donors' samples. The chain couples TRBV6-1 to TRBJ1-1, with TRBD1 matching over 7 bases. In DNA, the CDR3 is TGTGCCAGCGCAGGGGGGAACACTGAAGCTTTCTTT. Its translation is CASAGGNTEAFF.